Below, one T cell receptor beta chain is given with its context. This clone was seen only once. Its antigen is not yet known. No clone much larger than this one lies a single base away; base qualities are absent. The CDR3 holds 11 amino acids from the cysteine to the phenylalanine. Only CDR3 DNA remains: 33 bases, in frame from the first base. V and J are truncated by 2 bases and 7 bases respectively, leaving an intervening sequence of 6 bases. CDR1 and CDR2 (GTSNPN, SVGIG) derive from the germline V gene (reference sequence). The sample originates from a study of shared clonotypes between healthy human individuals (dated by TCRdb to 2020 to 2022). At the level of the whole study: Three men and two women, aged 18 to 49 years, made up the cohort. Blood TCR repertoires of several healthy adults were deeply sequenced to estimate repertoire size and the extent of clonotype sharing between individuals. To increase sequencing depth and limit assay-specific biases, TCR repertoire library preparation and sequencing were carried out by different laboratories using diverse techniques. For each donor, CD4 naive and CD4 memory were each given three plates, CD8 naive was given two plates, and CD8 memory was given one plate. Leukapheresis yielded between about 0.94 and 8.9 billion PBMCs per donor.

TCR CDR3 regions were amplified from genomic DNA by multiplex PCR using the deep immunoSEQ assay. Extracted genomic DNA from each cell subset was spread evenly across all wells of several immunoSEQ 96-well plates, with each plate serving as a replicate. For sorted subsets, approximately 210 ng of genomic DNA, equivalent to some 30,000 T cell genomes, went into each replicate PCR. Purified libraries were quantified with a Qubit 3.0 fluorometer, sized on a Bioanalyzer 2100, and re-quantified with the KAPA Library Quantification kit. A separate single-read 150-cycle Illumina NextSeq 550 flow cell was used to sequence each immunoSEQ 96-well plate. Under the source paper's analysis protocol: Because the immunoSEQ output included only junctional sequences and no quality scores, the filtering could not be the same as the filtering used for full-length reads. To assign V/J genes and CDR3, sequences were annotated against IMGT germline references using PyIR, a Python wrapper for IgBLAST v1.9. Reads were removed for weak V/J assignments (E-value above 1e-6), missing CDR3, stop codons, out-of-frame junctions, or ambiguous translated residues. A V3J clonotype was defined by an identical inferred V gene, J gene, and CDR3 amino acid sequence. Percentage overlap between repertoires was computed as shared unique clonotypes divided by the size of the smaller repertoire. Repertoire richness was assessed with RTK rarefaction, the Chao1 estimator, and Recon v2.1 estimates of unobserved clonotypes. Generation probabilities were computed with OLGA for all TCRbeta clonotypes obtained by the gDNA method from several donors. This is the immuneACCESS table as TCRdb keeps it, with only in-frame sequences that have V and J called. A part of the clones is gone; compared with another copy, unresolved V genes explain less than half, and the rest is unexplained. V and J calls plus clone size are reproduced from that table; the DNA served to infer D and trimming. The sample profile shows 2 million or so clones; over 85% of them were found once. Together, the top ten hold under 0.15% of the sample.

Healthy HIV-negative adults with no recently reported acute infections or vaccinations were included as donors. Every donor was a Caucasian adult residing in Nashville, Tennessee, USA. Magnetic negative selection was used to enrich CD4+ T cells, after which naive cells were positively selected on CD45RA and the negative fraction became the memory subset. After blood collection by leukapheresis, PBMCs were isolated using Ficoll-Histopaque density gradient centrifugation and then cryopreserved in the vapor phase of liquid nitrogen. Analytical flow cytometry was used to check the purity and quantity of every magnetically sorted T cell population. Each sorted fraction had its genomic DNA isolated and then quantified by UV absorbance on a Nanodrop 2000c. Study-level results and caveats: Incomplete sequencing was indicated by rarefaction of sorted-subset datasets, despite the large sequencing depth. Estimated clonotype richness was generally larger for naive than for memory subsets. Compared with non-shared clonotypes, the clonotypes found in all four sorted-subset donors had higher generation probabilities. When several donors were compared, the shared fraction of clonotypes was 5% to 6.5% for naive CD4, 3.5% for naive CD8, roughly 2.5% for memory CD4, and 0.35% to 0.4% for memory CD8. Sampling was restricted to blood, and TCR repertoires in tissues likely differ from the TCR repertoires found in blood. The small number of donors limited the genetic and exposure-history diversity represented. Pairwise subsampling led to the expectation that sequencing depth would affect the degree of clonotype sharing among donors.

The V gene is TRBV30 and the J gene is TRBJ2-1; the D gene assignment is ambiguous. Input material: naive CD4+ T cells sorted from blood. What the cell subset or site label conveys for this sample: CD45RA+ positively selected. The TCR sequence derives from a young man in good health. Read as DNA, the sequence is TGTGCCTGGAGTCTACTGAATGAGCAGTTCTTC. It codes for CAWSLLNEQFF.